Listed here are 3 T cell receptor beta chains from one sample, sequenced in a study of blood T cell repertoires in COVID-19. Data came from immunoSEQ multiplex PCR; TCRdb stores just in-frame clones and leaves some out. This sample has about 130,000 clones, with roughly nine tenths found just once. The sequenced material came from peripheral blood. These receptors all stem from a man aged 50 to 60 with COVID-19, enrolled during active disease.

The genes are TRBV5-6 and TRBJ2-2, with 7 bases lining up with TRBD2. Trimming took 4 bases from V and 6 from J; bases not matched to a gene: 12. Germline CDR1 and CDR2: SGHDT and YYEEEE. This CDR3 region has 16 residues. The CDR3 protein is CASSPRTREIPGELFF. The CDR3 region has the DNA TGTGCCAGCAGCCCCCGGACTAGGGAAATCCCCGGGGAGCTGTTTTTT.

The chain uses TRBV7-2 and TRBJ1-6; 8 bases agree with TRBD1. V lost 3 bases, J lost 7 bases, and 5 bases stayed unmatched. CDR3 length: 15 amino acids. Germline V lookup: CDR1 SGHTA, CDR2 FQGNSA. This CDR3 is CASSLPGQVNSPLHF. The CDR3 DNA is TGTGCCAGCAGCTTGCCGGGACAGGTCAATTCACCCCTCCACTTT.

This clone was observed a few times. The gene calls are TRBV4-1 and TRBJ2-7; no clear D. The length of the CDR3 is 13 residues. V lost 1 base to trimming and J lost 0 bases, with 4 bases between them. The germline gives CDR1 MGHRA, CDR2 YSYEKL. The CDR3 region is CASSQGPSYEQYV. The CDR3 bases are TGCGCCAGCAGCCAAGGGCCCTCCTACGAGCAGTACGTC.